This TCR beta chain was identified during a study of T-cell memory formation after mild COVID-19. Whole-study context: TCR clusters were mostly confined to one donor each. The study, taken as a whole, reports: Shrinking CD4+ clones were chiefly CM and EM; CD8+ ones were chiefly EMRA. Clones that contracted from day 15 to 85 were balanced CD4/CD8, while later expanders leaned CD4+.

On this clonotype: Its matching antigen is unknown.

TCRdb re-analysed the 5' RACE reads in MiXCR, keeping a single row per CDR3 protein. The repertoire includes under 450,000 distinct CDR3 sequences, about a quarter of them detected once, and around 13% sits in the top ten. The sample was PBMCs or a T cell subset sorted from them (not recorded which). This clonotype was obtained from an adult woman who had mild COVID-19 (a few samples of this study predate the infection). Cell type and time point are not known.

Here the CDR3 DNA reads TGTGCCAGCAGCCCTACCTTTCTGGCTGAGCAGTTCTTC. Encoded protein: CASSPTFLAEQFF. The chain combines TRBV5-5 with TRBJ2-1; D gene ambiguous. Germline-derived CDR1 and CDR2 are SGHKS and YYEKEE (reference sequence). Trimming shortened V by 4 bases and J by 9 bases, and 14 bases separated the two germline ends. The CDR3 has 13 residues.